Listed here are 19 T cell receptor beta chains from one sample, sequenced in a study of regulatory T cells in long-lasting Graves disease. The sample's time point: newly diagnosed GD, antithyroid drugs for less than 3 months. The TCR library was prepared using RNA isolated from PBMCs. CDR3-region Arm-PCR and iRepertoire HTBI primers produced the TCR beta libraries. TCRdb processed the multiplex PCR reads anew with MiXCR; each CDR3 protein has one entry. Found here are 200,000 to 300,000 distinct CDR3 sequences, about 19% of them singletons; the top ten hold approximately 15%. The sample in question was peripheral blood mononuclear cells (PBMCs), obtained at new diagnosis, from a patient treated with antithyroid drugs. All receptors come from a female donor with Graves disease.

This clonotype occurred once. The junction does not match germline at one end; this may be a read error. The chain joins TRBV10-3 to TRBJ2-1, with 7 nucleotides matching TRBD2. CDR1 is ENHRY, CDR2 SYGVKD, per germline. The CDR3 consists of 16 residues. CDR3 region: CAISTLLASSYNEQFF. The CDR3 bases are TGTGCCATCAGCACCCTACTAGCGTCGTCCTACAACGAGCAGTTCTTC.

This clonotype was counted at least ten times. This chain links TRBV10-3 with TRBJ1-5, with 7 bases fitting TRBD1. V lost 8 bases to trimming and J lost 7 bases; unmatched junction nucleotides: 8. The CDR3 is 13 residues long. Germline CDR1 is ENHRY and CDR2 is SYGVKD. In nucleotides, the CDR3 is TGTGCCATCGGAGAGGGGGCAGGGCAGCCCCAGCATTTT. Translating gives CAIGEGAGQPQHF.

This chain connects TRBV27 to TRBJ1-6; 8 bases are a match to TRBD1. Germline values: CDR1 MNHEY, CDR2 SMNVEV (reference sequence). The CDR3 contains 14 residues. Trimming at V came to 4 bases and at J to 5 bases, leaving 1 base not matched to a gene. The CDR3 sequence: CASSYRGDNSPLHF. In DNA, the CDR3 is TGTGCCAGCAGTTACAGGGGGGATAATTCACCCCTCCACTTT.

This chain connects TRBV14 to TRBJ1-6; D is unclear. CDR1 is SGHDN and CDR2 is FVKESK in the germline V gene. CDR3 size: 14 residues. Trimming removed 5 bases at V and 6 bases at J, with 11 bases between. CDR3 nucleotide sequence: TGTGCCAGCAGCATGGGGTTCAGTAATTCACCCCTCCACTTT. This translates into CASSMGFSNSPLHF.

The chain employs TRBV12-3 or TRBV12-4 and TRBJ1-2; the match to TRBD1 covers 10 bases. This CDR3 is built from 12 residues. The ends lost 5 bases at V and 11 bases at J; junction bases unmatched: 5. The CDR3 loop is CASSADRGGYTF. CDR3 bases: TGTGCCAGCAGTGCGGACAGGGGGGGATACACCTTC.

As DNA, the CDR3 is TGTGCCAGCAGCTGGGGACAGGGAGACGAAAAACTGTTTTTT. Protein: CASSWGQGDEKLFF. The chain employs TRBV11-2 and TRBJ1-4; 9 nucleotides align to TRBD1. V gave up 4 bases and J gave up 8 bases; unmatched junction bases: 5. CDR3 length equals 14 residues. CDR1 and CDR2 (germline): SGHAT, FQNNGV.

As to this clonotype: A read error is the likely source, as a far larger clone sits one nucleotide away. The chain links TRBV6-9 to TRBJ2-3, with 8 nucleotides matching TRBD1. The last part of the DNA fits TRBJ2-5 better; the J call may be wrong. CDR3 length: 15 amino acids. CDR1 is MNHGY and CDR2 is SVAAGI in the germline V gene. CDR3 sequence (DNA): TGTGCCAGCAGTTCCATCTTCGGACAGGGAGAGACCCAGTACTTC. Translation: CASSSIFGQGETQYF.

This clonotype was seen repeatedly, ten times or more. V is TRBV6-1 and J is TRBJ2-3; the D gene could be TRBD1 or TRBD2 (5 bases each). Per germline, CDR1 MNHNS and CDR2 SASEGT. The ends were cut back, 5 bases at V and 1 base at J, with 22 bases in the middle. CDR3 length equals 18 residues. CDR3 loop: CASSSPPGRYFGTDTQYF. DNA for the CDR3: TGTGCCAGCAGTAGTCCGCCAGGGAGATACTTTGGCACAGATACGCAGTATTTT.

This clonotype came up many times. The rearrangement joins TRBV20-1 to TRBJ2-1; the D gene is possibly TRBD1 (6 bases). V was shortened by 6 bases and J by 8 bases, with 17 bases between the two germline ends. CDR1 is DFQATT, CDR2 SNEGSKA, per germline (reference sequence). This CDR3 has 13 amino acids. CDR3 nucleotides: TGCAGTGCCCCCCGATTTGGGGGCGATGAGCAGTTCTTC. As protein: CSAPRFGGDEQFF.

This clonotype was detected many times. The chain's CDR3 is CASTSTRTQYF. CDR3 coding DNA: TGTGCCAGCACCTCGACCCGGACCCAGTACTTC. The V call is TRBV11-2, the J call TRBJ2-5, with D unclear. Trimming took off 7 bases at V and 7 bases at J, with 10 bases between the two ends. The CDR3 is 11 amino acids. CDR1 SGHAT and CDR2 FQNNGV come from the germline V gene.

This clonotype came up many times. The J gene is TRBJ2-3, the V gene TRBV20-1, with 9 bases that match TRBD2. Germline assignment: CDR1 DFQATT and CDR2 SNEGSKA (reference sequence). This CDR3 has 14 amino acids. The junction had 6 bases not matched to a gene; V was cut back by 7 bases and J by 1 base. CDR3 sequence: CSVPPSGGTDTQYF. CDR3 DNA sequence: TGCAGTGTTCCCCCTAGCGGGGGCACAGATACGCAGTATTTT.

The sample holds a few counts of this clonotype. This chain links TRBV11-3 with TRBJ2-3, with 7 bases that match TRBD2. The CDR3 loop spans 17 amino acids. Trimming took 7 bases from V and 0 from J; bases not matched to a gene: 13. Germline V CDR1 and CDR2: SGHNT, YENEEA. DNA for the CDR3: TGTGCCAGCAACTCTCTGTTGGGGCGGGGGAGCACAGATACGCAGTATTTT. Amino acid sequence: CASNSLLGRGSTDTQYF.

As regards this clonotype: This may be a read error: a much more frequent sequence differs by one nucleotide. The rearrangement joins TRBV6-2 or TRBV6-3 to TRBJ2-2; 8 bases align to TRBD1. Trimming removed 6 bases from V and 4 bases from J; junction bases left unmatched: 4. This CDR3 spans 14 amino acids. Per germline, CDR1 MNHEY and CDR2 SVGEGT. CDR3 sequence reads: CASSGTGRTGELFF. In DNA, the CDR3 is TGTGCCAGCAGCGGGACAGGCCGCACCGGGGAGCTGTTTTTT.

This clonotype was found many times. The rearrangement links TRBV27 to TRBJ1-2; a possible D gene is TRBD1 (6 bases). V lost 2 bases and J lost 8, with 15 bases in between. There are 14 residues in the CDR3. Looked up from germline, CDR1 is MNHEY and CDR2 is SMNVEV (reference sequence). The CDR3 is CASSLIRGTEGYTF. The CDR3, as DNA: TGTGCCAGCAGTTTAATAAGGGGGACGGAGGGCTACACCTTC.

In this sample, this clonotype turned up many times. This sequence joins TRBV6-2 or TRBV6-3 and TRBJ2-3; TRBD2 aligns across 8 bases. Germline trimming cut 6 bases from V and 3 bases from J; bases unmatched to any gene: 14. Germline lookup yields CDR1 MNHEY and CDR2 SVGEGT. The CDR3 consists of 17 residues. CDR3 residues: CASSVYAGGIKTDTQYF. The CDR3, as DNA: TGTGCCAGCAGCGTTTATGCGGGGGGCATTAAGACAGATACGCAGTATTTT.

A note on this clonotype: A far larger clone is only one base removed, so a read error is likely. The chain is built from TRBV7-2 and TRBJ2-1, with D hard to call. The CDR3 totals 14 residues. Germline-derived CDR1 and CDR2 are SGHTA and FQGNSA. The germline V and J ends were trimmed by 5 bases and 4 bases, with 12 bases remaining between them. The CDR3 coding sequence is TGTGCCAGCAGCCTAGGTGTGGGGTACAATGAGCAGTTCTTC. Translating gives CASSLGVGYNEQFF.

V and J are TRBV19 and TRBJ2-1; tentatively, D is TRBD1 or TRBD2 (6 bases each). The germline CDR1 and CDR2 sequences are LNHDA and SQIVND (reference sequence). V lost 6 bases and J 6 bases, leaving 15 bases between the germline ends. This CDR3 is 14 amino acids long. As DNA, the CDR3 is TGTGCCAGTAGCAGTGGGGGGACACTCAATGAGCAGTTCTTC. This sequence encodes CASSSGGTLNEQFF.

This clonotype was detected only a few times. The rearrangement links TRBV7-6 to TRBJ2-7, with 8 bases that match TRBD2. Looked up from germline, CDR1 is SGHVS and CDR2 is FNYEAQ. The J segment lost 2 bases and the V segment lost 5 bases, leaving 14 bases of the junction unmatched. The CDR3 loop spans 17 amino acids. CDR3 sequence (DNA): TGTGCCAGCAGCCCCTCGCAGGGACTAGGGAAAGCCTACGAGCAGTACTTC. Translated, it gives CASSPSQGLGKAYEQYF.

This clonotype was recorded at least ten times. The CDR3 nucleotides are TGTGCCAGCATTAGACAGCTCTACTCGTATGGCTACACCTTC. Translating it yields CASIRQLYSYGYTF. The chain employs TRBV2 and TRBJ1-2; possible D gene TRBD1, 5 bases. The CDR3 runs to 14 residues. Trimming removed 7 bases at V and 5 bases at J, with 17 bases between. In germline, CDR1 is SNHLY, CDR2 FYNNEI.